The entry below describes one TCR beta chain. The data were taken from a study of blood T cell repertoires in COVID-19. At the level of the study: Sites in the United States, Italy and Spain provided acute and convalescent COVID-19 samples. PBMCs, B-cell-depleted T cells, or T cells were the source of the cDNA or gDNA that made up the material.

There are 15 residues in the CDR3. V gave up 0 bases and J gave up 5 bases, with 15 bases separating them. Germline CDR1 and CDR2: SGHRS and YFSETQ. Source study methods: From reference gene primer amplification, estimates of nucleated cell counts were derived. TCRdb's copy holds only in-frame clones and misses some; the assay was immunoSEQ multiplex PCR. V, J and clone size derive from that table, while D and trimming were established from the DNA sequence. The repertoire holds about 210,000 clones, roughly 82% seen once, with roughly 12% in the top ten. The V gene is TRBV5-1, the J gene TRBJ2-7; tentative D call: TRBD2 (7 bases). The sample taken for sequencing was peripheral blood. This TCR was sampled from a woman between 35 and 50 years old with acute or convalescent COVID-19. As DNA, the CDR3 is TGCGCCAGCAGCTTGGTAGGGGGGGCCTTCCACGAGCAGTACTTC. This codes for CASSLVGGAFHEQYF.